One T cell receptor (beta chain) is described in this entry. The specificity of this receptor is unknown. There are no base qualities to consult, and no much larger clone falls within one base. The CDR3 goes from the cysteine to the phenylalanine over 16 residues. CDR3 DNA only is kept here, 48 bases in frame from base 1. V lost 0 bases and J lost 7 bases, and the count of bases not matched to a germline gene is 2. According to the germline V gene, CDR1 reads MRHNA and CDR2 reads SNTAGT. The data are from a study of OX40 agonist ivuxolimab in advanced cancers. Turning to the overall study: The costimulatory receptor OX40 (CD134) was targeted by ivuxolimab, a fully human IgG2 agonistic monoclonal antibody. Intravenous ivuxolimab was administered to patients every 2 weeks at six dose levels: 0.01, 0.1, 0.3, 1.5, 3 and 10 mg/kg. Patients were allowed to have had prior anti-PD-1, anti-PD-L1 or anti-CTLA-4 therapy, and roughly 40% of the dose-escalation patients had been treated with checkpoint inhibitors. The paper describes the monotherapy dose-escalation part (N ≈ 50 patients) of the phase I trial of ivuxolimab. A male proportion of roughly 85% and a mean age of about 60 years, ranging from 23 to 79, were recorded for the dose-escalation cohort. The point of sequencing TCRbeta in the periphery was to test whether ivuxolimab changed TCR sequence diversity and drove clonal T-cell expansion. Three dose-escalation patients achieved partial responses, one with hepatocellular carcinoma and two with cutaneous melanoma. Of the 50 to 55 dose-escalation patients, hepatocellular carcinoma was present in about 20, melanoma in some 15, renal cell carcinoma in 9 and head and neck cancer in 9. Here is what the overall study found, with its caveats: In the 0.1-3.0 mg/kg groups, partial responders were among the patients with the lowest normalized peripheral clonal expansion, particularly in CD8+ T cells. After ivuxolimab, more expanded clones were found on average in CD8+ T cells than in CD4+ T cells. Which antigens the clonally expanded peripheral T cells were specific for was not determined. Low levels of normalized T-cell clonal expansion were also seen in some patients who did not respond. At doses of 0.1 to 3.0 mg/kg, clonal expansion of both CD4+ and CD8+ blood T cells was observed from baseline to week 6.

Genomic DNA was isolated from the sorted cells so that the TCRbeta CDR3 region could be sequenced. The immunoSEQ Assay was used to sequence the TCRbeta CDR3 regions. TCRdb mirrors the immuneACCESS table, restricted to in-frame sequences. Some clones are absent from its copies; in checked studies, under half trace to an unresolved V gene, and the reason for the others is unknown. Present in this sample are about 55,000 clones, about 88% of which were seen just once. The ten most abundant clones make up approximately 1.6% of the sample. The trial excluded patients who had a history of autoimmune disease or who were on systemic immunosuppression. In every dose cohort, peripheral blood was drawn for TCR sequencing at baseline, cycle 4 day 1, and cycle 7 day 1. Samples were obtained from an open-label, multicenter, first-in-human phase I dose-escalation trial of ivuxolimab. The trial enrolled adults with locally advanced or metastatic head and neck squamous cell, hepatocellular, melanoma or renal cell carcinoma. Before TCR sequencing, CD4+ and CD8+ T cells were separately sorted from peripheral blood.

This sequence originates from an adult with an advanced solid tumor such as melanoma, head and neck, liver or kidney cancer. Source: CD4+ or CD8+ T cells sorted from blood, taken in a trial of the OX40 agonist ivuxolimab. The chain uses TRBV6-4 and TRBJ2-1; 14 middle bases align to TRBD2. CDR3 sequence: CASSDSRLAGGNEQFF. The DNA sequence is TGTGCCAGCAGTGACTCCCGACTAGCGGGGGGGAATGAGCAGTTCTTC.